The rows below give T cell receptor beta chains drawn from one sample of a study of T cells in Graves' hyperthyroidism and ophthalmopathy. TCRdb reprocessed the multiplex PCR reads via MiXCR and lists one record per CDR3 protein. The sample shows 200,000 to 250,000 distinct CDR3 sequences, roughly a sixth of them seen only once. Source material: blood. The source is a man between 45 and 60 years old with Graves' hyperthyroidism. CDR3s leave out the opening cysteine and the closing phenylalanine or tryptophan. A clone size is listed for some rows: how often the clone was seen (once, few, many), or a class if it is expanded.

>-|TRBV2|TRBJ2-6
ASRIRFIFSGANVLT
>few|TRBV7-9|TRBJ2-5
ASSLVGSGTQY
>few|TRBV5-1|TRBJ2-1
ASSSRDRVRDNEQF
>few|TRBV16|TRBJ2-7
ASSQSSGSSYEQY
>-|TRBV29-1|TRBJ1-1
SVPDANTEAF
>many|TRBV18|TRBJ2-5
ASSLTAGQETQY
>-|TRBV10-3|TRBJ2-5
AISESGTSGTFQETQY
>few|TRBV5-1|TRBJ2-2
ASRGLAASGELF
>-|TRBV7-8|TRBJ2-1
ASSLRAGVSEQF
>many|TRBV28|TRBJ1-1
ASSSSGWNTEAF
>many|TRBV11-2|TRBJ2-5
ASSLVAAAY
>many|TRBV7-3|TRBJ1-6
ASSLMGAPESPLH
>-|TRBV9|TRBJ2-3
ASSFSGWIDTQY
>many|TRBV6-1|TRBJ2-7
ASSEQRPSYEQY
>many|TRBV28|TRBJ2-7
ASTNYGTSGRYEQY
>-|TRBV6-2/TRBV6-3|TRBJ2-5
ASGRGLAGGPRQETQY
>many|TRBV10-3|TRBJ2-7
AISESTSDEQY
>many|TRBV6-2/TRBV6-3|TRBJ1-1
ASNDNQNTEAF
>-|TRBV20-1|TRBJ2-3
SYAGMGTDTQY
>many|TRBV5-1|TRBJ2-3
ASSLTGGADTQY
>-|TRBV5-4|TRBJ2-1
ASAPGTANNEQF
>few|TRBV20-1|TRBJ2-2
SANGGYTGELF
>many|TRBV20-1|TRBJ2-1
SAESSGSRYEQF
>-|TRBV20-1|TRBJ1-2
SASSNYGYT
>many|TRBV3-1|TRBJ2-1
ASSQSSDEQF
>many|TRBV28|TRBJ2-7
ASSLLYRGRHEQY
>many|TRBV18|TRBJ2-2
ASSPLGAPTGELF
>-|TRBV5-1|TRBJ2-2
ASSRDLGELF
>-|TRBV10-2|TRBJ1-1
ASSDRFGGEAF
>many|TRBV9|TRBJ2-5
ASSVGVGGSRLETQY
>-|TRBV6-5|TRBJ1-1
ASSYWAGTAGPGEAF
>many|TRBV27|TRBJ2-5
ASSPRKGDQVVETQY
>many|TRBV25-1|TRBJ2-7
ASSGGEQY
>many|TRBV5-8|TRBJ2-1
ASSLLIGTGGNEQF
>many|TRBV7-2|TRBJ1-2
ASSLAVGRDYGYT
>few|TRBV7-7|TRBJ1-5
ASSSDIDSNQPQH
>many|TRBV12-3/TRBV12-4|TRBJ2-7
ASSPGPYEQY
>once|TRBV4-3|TRBJ2-3
ASSGGFGTDTQY
>few|TRBV10-3|TRBJ2-1
AISARDRGGNEQF
>few|TRBV7-9|TRBJ1-2
ASSLLDSTLYGYT
>many|TRBV29-1|TRBJ2-1
TASSGGAEQF
>many|TRBV6-2/TRBV6-3|TRBJ1-1
ASRTDRGAPNTEAF
>many|TRBV7-2|TRBJ2-4
ASSYRGRGDIQY